What follows are 21 T cell receptor beta chains derived from one specimen sequenced in a study of T cell responses to AZD1222 COVID-19 vaccine. Libraries were prepared by immunoSEQ multiplex PCR; TCRdb keeps only in-frame clonotypes and omits some of them. The table lists roughly 150,000 clones, 88% of them singletons, with 3% to 4% in the top ten. Specimen: peripheral blood, collected on day 0 of MenACWY control vaccination. These receptors all stem from an adult in good health.

The genes are TRBV30 and TRBJ2-5; D tentatively fits TRBD1 or TRBD2 (6 bases each). The CDR3 runs to 15 residues. V gave up 2 bases and J gave up 5 bases, with 18 bases separating them. Germline V gene data show CDR1 as GTSNPN and CDR2 as SVGIG (reference sequence). The CDR3 sequence is CAWSLGGGLGETQYF. The CDR3 DNA reads TGTGCCTGGAGTCTCGGAGGGGGGCTCGGGGAGACCCAGTACTTC. Drawing the rest from reference TRBV30 and TRBJ2-5, the complete variable domain is SQTIHQWPATLVQPVGSPLSLECTVEGTSNPNLYWYRQAAGRGLQLLFYSVGIGQISSEVPQNLSASRPQDRQFILSSKKLLLSDSGFYLCAWSLGGGLGETQYFGPGTRLLVL.

The chain combines TRBV28 with TRBJ2-1; 15 bases agree with TRBD2. Unmatched junction bases numbered 2, after V lost 2 bases and J lost 9 bases. Germline V lookup: CDR1 MDHEN, CDR2 SYDVKM. This CDR3 is 15 amino acids long. Here the CDR3 reads CASSLGGLAGGEQFF. DNA of the CDR3: TGTGCCAGCAGTTTAGGGGGACTAGCGGGAGGTGAGCAGTTCTTC.

The rearrangement uses TRBV6-6 and TRBJ1-6, with a tentative D call TRBD1 (5 bases). The length of the CDR3 is 14 residues. Germline CDR1 reads MNHNY; CDR2 reads SVGAGI (reference sequence). V shed 6 bases and J shed 7 bases, with 13 bases lying between them. The CDR3 sequence: CASRPTGLNSPLHF. Here the CDR3 DNA reads TGTGCCAGCAGGCCCACAGGACTCAATTCACCCCTCCACTTT.

This chain joins TRBV4-3 and TRBJ1-2, with D unresolved. The germline V gene has CDR1 LGHNA and CDR2 YSLEER. V was cut by 0 bases and J by 11 bases, with 10 bases left in between. This CDR3 is built from 12 residues. CDR3 sequence (DNA): TGCGCCAGCAGCCAAGAGGACCGAGGATACACCTTC. It translates to CASSQEDRGYTF.

The genes are TRBV3-1 (or the pseudogene TRBV3-2) and TRBJ2-7, with D unclear. V was clipped by 2 bases and J by 0 bases, with 8 bases between them. This CDR3 has 14 residues. In germline, CDR1 is LGHDT, CDR2 YNNKEL (reference sequence). The chain's CDR3 is CASSQLLSSYEQYF. The CDR3 nucleotides are TGTGCCAGCAGCCAATTGTTGAGCTCCTACGAGCAGTACTTC.

The chain couples TRBV11-2 to TRBJ1-4, with D perhaps TRBD1 (5 bases). V was trimmed by 2 bases and J by 5 bases, leaving 9 bases between them. This CDR3 has 14 amino acids. The germline V gene has CDR1 SGHAT and CDR2 FQNNGV. The CDR3 here is CASSLSRVNEKLFF. The CDR3, as DNA: TGTGCCAGCAGCTTATCCAGGGTCAATGAAAAACTGTTTTTT.

The chain uses TRBV28 and TRBJ2-7, with a weak D call TRBD2 (5 bases). V lost 6 bases and J lost 2, with 11 bases in between. The germline V gene encodes CDR1 MDHEN and CDR2 SYDVKM. The CDR3 spans 13 residues. CDR3: CASRSGKTYEQYF. Written as DNA, the CDR3 is TGTGCCAGCAGGTCGGGGAAGACCTACGAGCAGTACTTC.

This chain links TRBV5-6 with TRBJ2-3, with 11 bases identical to TRBD1. CDR3 length: 16 amino acids. V trimming: 4 bases; J trimming: 4 bases; junction bases outside the gene matches: 8. Germline lookup yields CDR1 SGHDT and CDR2 YYEEEE. As DNA, the CDR3 is TGTGCCAGCAGCAAGACGATGGGACAGGGGGCAGATACGCAGTATTTT. Translated, it gives CASSKTMGQGADTQYF.

This rearrangement joins TRBV7-2 to TRBJ1-4, with D possibly matching TRBD1 (6 bases). This CDR3 has 14 amino acids. Trimming stripped 5 bases from V and 6 bases from J, with 13 bases between. Germline loops: CDR1 SGHTA, CDR2 FQGNSA. CDR3 coding DNA: TGTGCCAGCAGCAACCAGGGGAGGGATGAAAAACTGTTTTTT. Translation: CASSNQGRDEKLFF.

The rearrangement joins TRBV11-2 to TRBJ2-1; 7 bases fit TRBD2. Losses at the gene ends were 4 bases for V and 4 bases for J; bases not matched to a gene: 7. The CDR3 has 15 amino acids. CDR1 SGHAT and CDR2 FQNNGV come from the germline V gene. DNA of the CDR3: TGTGCCAGCAGCTACCCAGCGGGGTTGTACAATGAGCAGTTCTTC. This translates into CASSYPAGLYNEQFF.

The V gene is TRBV28, the J gene TRBJ1-5; D uncertain. The CDR3 length is 14 residues. Trimming cost V 6 bases and J 0 bases, with 9 bases left between them. Germline CDR1 is MDHEN and CDR2 is SYDVKM. The CDR3 loop is CASRTPYSNQPQHF. In DNA, the CDR3 is TGTGCCAGCAGGACACCCTATAGCAATCAGCCCCAGCATTTT.

This sequence joins TRBV24-1 and TRBJ2-1, with 11 positions matching TRBD2. CDR1 KGHDR and CDR2 SFDVKD come from the germline V gene. The V and J ends lost 0 bases and 0 bases, in that order; junction bases with no gene match: 6. The CDR3 extends over 19 amino acids. In nucleotides, the CDR3 is TGTGCCACCAGTGATTTGGGACTAGCGGGTGTTAGCTCCTACAATGAGCAGTTCTTC. Its translation: CATSDLGLAGVSSYNEQFF.

This chain uses TRBV6-2 or TRBV6-3 with TRBJ2-3; 10 bases match TRBD2. Germline V gene sequence: CDR1 MNHEY, CDR2 SVGEGT. This CDR3 is built from 18 residues. V was clipped by 2 bases and J by 0 bases; unmatched bases: 8. CDR3 in amino acids: CASSYQASGGRSTDTQYF. CDR3 sequence (DNA): TGTGCCAGCAGTTACCAGGCTAGCGGGGGCCGAAGCACAGATACGCAGTATTTT.

The chain employs TRBV19 and TRBJ1-2, with unresolved D. Trimming stripped 4 bases from V and 2 bases from J, with 5 bases between. This CDR3 region has 12 residues. Per the germline V gene, CDR1 is LNHDA and CDR2 is SQIVND (reference sequence). The CDR3 DNA reads TGTGCCAGTAGTAATGCCAACTATGGCTACACCTTC. Amino acid sequence: CASSNANYGYTF.

The V call is TRBV5-1, the J call TRBJ1-1; D is ambiguous. Trimming left V 0 bases short and J 2 bases short, with 11 bases between. CDR3 length equals 15 residues. Germline CDR1 SGHRS, CDR2 YFSETQ. In nucleotides, the CDR3 is TGCGCCAGCAGCTTGGATGAACTATTAAACACTGAAGCTTTCTTT. It specifies CASSLDELLNTEAFF.

The chain joins TRBV6-1 to TRBJ2-1, with D hard to call. The CDR3 has 16 residues. The V end lost 3 bases, the J end lost 2 bases, and 14 bases lay between the germline ends. Germline values: CDR1 MNHNS, CDR2 SASEGT. CDR3 residues: CASSDGRTQTYNEQFF. The CDR3 bases are TGTGCCAGCAGTGATGGACGAACACAGACCTACAATGAGCAGTTCTTC.

The CDR3, as DNA: TGTGCCAGTAGCCGGACTAGCGGGAGGTACCAAGAGACCCAGTACTTC. It codes for CASSRTSGRYQETQYF. This chain connects TRBV19 to TRBJ2-5; 14 bases are a match to TRBD2. Per germline, CDR1 LNHDA and CDR2 SQIVND (reference sequence). After removal of 6 bases from V and 0 bases from J, the junction contained 3 bases not matched to a gene. The CDR3 runs 16 residues.

The rearrangement joins TRBV7-9 to TRBJ1-1; D uncertain. Germline CDR1 and CDR2: SEHNR and FQNEAQ (reference sequence). V lost 1 base, J lost 1 base, and 7 bases lay in between. The CDR3 runs to 14 residues. CDR3 sequence: CASSLERGNTEAFF. DNA for the CDR3: TGTGCCAGCAGCTTAGAACGGGGGAACACTGAAGCTTTCTTT.

This chain joins TRBV4-2 and TRBJ1-1; D ambiguous. The CDR3 loop spans 16 amino acids. Trimming left V 1 base short and J 0 bases short, with 12 bases between. CDR1 LGHNA and CDR2 YNFKEQ come from the germline V gene. Here the CDR3 reads CASSQVGNAVNTEAFF. The CDR3 DNA follows: TGTGCCAGCAGCCAAGTCGGGAACGCAGTGAACACTGAAGCTTTCTTT.

This clone was seen at least ten times. The V gene is TRBV11-2, the J gene TRBJ2-7, with no clear D. Trimming shortened V by 5 bases and J by 1 base, and 12 bases separated the two germline ends. Per the germline V gene, CDR1 is SGHAT and CDR2 is FQNNGV. This CDR3 has 14 amino acids. Here the CDR3 DNA reads TGTGCCAGCAGCCTCATTGGCGGTTCCTACGAGCAGTACTTC. It codes for CASSLIGGSYEQYF.

This clone was found once. This chain uses TRBV29-1 with TRBJ2-7; 7 bases line up with TRBD1. The V and J ends lost 4 bases and 1 base, in that order; junction bases with no gene match: 7. The V gene's germline CDR1 is SQVTM and CDR2 ANQGSEA. The CDR3 contains 14 residues. The CDR3 DNA reads TGCAGCGTTGGCCCCAAGGGGGCGTCCTACGAGCAGTACTTC. Translation: CSVGPKGASYEQYF.